This T cell receptor (beta chain) was retrieved from a study of blood T cell repertoires in COVID-19. CDR3 length: 16 residues. Germline V gene data show CDR1 as GTSNPN and CDR2 as SVGIG (reference sequence). V gave up 2 bases and J gave up 9 bases, with 20 bases separating them. Generated by immunoSEQ multiplex PCR, the TCRdb table keeps only in-frame clones and is missing some. The data show about 260,000 clones, with around nine tenths seen just once and roughly 5% held by the top ten. The sequence was collected from a woman aged 60 to 75 with COVID-19, enrolled during active disease. Sequencing was done on a sample of peripheral blood. The genes are TRBV30 and TRBJ1-6, with D maybe TRBD1 (6 bases). CDR3 sequence reads: CAWSKPSTGAGSPLHF. The CDR3 nucleotides are TGTGCCTGGAGTAAACCTTCGACAGGCGCAGGTTCACCCCTCCACTTT.